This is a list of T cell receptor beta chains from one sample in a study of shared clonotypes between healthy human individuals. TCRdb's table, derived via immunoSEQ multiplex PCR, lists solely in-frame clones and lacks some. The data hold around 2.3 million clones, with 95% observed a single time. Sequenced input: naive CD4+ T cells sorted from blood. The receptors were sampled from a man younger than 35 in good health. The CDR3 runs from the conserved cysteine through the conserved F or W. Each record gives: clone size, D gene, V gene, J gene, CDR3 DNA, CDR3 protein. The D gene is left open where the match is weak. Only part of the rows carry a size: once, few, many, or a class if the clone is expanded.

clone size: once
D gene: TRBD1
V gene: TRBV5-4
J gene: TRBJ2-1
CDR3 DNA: TGTGCCAGCAGCTTGGGGGGCCCAGGGGGAAGCTCCTACAATGAGCAGTTCTTC
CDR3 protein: CASSLGGPGGSSYNEQFF

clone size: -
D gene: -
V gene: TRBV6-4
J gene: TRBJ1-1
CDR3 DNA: TGTGCCAGCAGTGGGCGTGGGAGGGGACGAAACACTGAAGCTTTCTTT
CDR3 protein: CASSGRGRGRNTEAFF

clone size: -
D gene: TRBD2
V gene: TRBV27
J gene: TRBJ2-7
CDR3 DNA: TGTGCCAGCAGTTCAAGACTAGCGGGAGGAAAGGAGCAGTACTTC
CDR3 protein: CASSSRLAGGKEQYF

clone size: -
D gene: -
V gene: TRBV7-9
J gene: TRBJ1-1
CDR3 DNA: TGTGCCAGCAGACCAACAGGGAAAGAAGCTTTCTTT
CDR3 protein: CASRPTGKEAFF

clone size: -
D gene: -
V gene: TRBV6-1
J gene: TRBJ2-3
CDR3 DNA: TGTGCCAGCAGTGAACGTCCGGCAGGGGCCGTCAGGGATACGCAGTATTTT
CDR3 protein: CASSERPAGAVRDTQYF

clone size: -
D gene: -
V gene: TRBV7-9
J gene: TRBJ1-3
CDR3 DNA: TGTGCCAGCAGCCCCGCTTTGTCGACATCTGGAAACACCATATATTTT
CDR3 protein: CASSPALSTSGNTIYF

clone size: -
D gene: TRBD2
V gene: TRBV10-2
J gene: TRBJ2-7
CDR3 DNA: TGCGCCAGCAGTGAGTGGGGACTAGCGGGGGCCTGGTCTCAGGAGCAGTACTTC
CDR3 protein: CASSEWGLAGAWSQEQYF

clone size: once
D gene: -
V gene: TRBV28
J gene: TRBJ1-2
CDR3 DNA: TGTGCCAGCAGCCCTGGGGGGGCAGAACCTAACTATGGCTACACCTTC
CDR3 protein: CASSPGGAEPNYGYTF

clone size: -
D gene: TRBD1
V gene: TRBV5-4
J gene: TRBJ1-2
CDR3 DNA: TGTGCCAGCAGCTTGGCTTTCCCCGGACAGGAGGGCTACACCTTC
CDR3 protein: CASSLAFPGQEGYTF

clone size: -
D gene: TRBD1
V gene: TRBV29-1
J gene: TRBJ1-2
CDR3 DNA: TGCAGCGTTCCTATGACAGGGCCTTATGGCTACACCTTC
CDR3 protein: CSVPMTGPYGYTF

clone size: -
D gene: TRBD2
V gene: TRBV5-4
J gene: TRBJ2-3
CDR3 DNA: TGTGCCAGCAGCTGGACTAGTTTGGATACGCAGTATTTT
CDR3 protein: CASSWTSLDTQYF

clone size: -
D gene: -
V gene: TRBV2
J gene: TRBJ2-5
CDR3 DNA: TGTGCCAGCAGTGTAACGGGACCCCAAGAGACCCAGTACTTC
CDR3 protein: CASSVTGPQETQYF

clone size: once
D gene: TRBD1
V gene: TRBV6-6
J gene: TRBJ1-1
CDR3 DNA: TGTGCCAGCAGTCCCCGGACAGGGAACACTGAAGCTTTCTTT
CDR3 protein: CASSPRTGNTEAFF

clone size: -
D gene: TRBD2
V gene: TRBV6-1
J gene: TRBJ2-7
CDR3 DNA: TGTGCCGGGACGACTAGCGGGACATCCTACGAGCAGTACTTC
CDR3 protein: CAGTTSGTSYEQYF

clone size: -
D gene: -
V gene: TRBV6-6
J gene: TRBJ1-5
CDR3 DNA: TGTGCCAGCAGTTTGTACCAGGGTAATCAGCCCCAGCATTTT
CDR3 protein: CASSLYQGNQPQHF

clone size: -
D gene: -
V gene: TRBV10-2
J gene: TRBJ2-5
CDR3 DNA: TGCGCCAGCAGTGGAGGGGGGGTTCGGAAAGAGACCCAGTACTTC
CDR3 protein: CASSGGGVRKETQYF

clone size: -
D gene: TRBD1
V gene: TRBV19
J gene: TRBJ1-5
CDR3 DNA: TGTGCCAGTAGTAGGCTGGGTTCAGGGGGCCAGCCCCAGCATTTT
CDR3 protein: CASSRLGSGGQPQHF

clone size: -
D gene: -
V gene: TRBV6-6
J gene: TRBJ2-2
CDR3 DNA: TGTGCCAGCAGTTCAGCGGTTGGGGGGTACACCGGGGAGCTGTTTTTT
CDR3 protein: CASSSAVGGYTGELFF

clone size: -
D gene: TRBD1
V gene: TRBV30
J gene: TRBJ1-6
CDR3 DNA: TGTGCCTGGAGGCCAGACAGGGTTAGGCCCTATAATTCACCCCTCCACTTT
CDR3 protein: CAWRPDRVRPYNSPLHF

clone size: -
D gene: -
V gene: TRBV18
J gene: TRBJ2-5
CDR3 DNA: TGTGCCAGCTCACCACCTGGTGTGGAGACCCAGTACTTC
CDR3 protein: CASSPPGVETQYF

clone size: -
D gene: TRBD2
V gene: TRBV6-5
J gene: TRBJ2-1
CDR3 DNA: TGTGCCAGCAGTCTAAGCGGGAGGTACAATGAGCAGTTCTTC
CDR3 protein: CASSLSGRYNEQFF

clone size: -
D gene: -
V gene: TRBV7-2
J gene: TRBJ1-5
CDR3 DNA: TGTGCCAGCAGCTTCAGGGGTCAGCCCCAGCATTTT
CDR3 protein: CASSFRGQPQHF

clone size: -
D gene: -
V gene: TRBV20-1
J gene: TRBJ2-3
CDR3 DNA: TGCAGTGCTGAGAGGGCAGATACGCAGTATTTT
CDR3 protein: CSAERADTQYF

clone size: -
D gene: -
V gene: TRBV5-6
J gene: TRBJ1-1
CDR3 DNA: TGTGCCAGCAGCTTCGGGGCAAAAGGGAACACTGAAGCTTTCTTT
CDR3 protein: CASSFGAKGNTEAFF

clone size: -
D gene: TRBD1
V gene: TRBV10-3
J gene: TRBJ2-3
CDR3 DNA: TGTGCTAGTCAGAGGGGACAGCCAGATACGCAGTATTTT
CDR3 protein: CASQRGQPDTQYF

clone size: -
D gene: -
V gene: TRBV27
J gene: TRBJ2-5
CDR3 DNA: TGTGCCAGCAGTTTATCAGGGGAGACCCAGTACTTC
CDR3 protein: CASSLSGETQYF

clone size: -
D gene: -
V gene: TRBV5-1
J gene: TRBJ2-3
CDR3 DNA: TGCGCCAGCAGCTTGGGGGGCGCGAGGACAGATACGCAGTATTTT
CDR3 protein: CASSLGGARTDTQYF

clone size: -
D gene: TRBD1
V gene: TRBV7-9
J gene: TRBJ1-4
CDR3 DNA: TGTGCCAGCAGCTTAGATGGGACAGCCAATGAAAAACTGTTTTTT
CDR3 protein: CASSLDGTANEKLFF

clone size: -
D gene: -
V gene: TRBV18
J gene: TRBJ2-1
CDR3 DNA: TGTGCCAGCTCGCCGGACAGCCTTGGGCAGTTCTTC
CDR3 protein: CASSPDSLGQFF

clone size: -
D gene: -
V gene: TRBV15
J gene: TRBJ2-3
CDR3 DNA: TGTGCCACCAGCAGAGGGGGGAGCACAGATACGCAGTATTTT
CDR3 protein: CATSRGGSTDTQYF

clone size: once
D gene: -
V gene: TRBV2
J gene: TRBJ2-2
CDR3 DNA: TGTGCCAGCAGTGGGTTCGGTAGTGGTGAGCTGTTTTTT
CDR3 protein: CASSGFGSGELFF

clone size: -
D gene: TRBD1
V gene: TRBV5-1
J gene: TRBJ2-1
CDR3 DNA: TGCGCCAGCAGCTTGGGACAGGGCCCCAATGAGCAGTTCTTC
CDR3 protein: CASSLGQGPNEQFF

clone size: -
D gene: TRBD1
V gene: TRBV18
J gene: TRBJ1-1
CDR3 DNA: TGTGCCAGCTCAGAAGGGACAGGGGCGAACACTGAAGCTTTCTTT
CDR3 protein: CASSEGTGANTEAFF

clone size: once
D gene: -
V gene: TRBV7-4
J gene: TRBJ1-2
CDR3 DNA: TGTGCCAGCAGCTTAGAGTCCATAAAGGGGTCGGGTGGCTACACCTTC
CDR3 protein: CASSLESIKGSGGYTF

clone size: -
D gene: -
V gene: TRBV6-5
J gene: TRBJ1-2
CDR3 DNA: TGTGCCAGCAGTCGCAGGGAGGACTATGGCTACACCTTC
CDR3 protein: CASSRREDYGYTF

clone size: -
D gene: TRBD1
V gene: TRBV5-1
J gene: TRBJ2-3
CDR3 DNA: TGCGCCAGCACCCGGGGACAGCGAACAGATACGCAGTATTTT
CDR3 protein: CASTRGQRTDTQYF

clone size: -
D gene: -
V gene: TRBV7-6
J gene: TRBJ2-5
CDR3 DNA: TGTGCCAGCAGTTTATCAGGGTTCAGCGGGGAGACCCAGTACTTC
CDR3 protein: CASSLSGFSGETQYF

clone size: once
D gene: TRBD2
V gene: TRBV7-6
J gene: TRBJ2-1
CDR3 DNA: TGTGCCAGCAGCTTAGTGGGCGGGAGCTCCTACAATGAGCAGTTCTTC
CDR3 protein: CASSLVGGSSYNEQFF

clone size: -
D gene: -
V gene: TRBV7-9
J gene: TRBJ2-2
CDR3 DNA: TGTGCCAGCAGCTGGCAGGCCGGGGAGCTGTTTTTT
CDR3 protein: CASSWQAGELFF

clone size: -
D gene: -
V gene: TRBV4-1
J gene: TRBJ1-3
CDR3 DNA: TGCGCCAGCAGCCAAGAGATCCCGACAGGAAACACCATATATTTT
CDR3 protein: CASSQEIPTGNTIYF

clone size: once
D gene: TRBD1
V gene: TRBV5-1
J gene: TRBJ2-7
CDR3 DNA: TGCGCCAGCAGCTTGGGAGGACAGGGGGCTGACGAGCAGTACTTC
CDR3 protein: CASSLGGQGADEQYF

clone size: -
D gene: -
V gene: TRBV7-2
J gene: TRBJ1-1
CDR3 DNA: TGTGCCAGCAGCTTAGCCAGGTTGAACACTGAAGCTTTCTTT
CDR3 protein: CASSLARLNTEAFF

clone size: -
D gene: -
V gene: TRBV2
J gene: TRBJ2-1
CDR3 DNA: TGTGCCAGCAGCGCCAGGGGTCCCGGCAATGAGCAGTTCTTC
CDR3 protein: CASSARGPGNEQFF